The TCR beta chain under discussion was sequenced for a study of response to subunit inactivated influenza vaccine. This clonotype was picked up a small number of times. Its target is not known. TCRdb processed the RT-PCR reads anew with MiXCR; each CDR3 protein has one entry. Among 450,000 to 700,000 distinct CDR3 sequences listed, 13% to 15% were seen once. The CDR3 is made up of 15 amino acids. With 4 bases removed from V and 9 bases from J, the gap between germline ends came to 17 bases. Germline loops: CDR1 SGDLS, CDR2 YYNGEE. General observations from the study: It was suggested by the authors that few new T cells are recruited by each seasonal influenza vaccination.

The chain carries TRBV9 and TRBJ1-6; the D gene is possibly TRBD1 (6 bases). This TCR was recovered from a man over 45 who received an inactivated influenza vaccine. The sample was PBMCs from blood, taken approximately 13 days after vaccination. The chain's CDR3 is CASSSAPGVSSPLHF. In DNA, the CDR3 is TGTGCCAGCAGCTCCGCCCCAGGGGTAAGTTCACCCCTCCACTTT.